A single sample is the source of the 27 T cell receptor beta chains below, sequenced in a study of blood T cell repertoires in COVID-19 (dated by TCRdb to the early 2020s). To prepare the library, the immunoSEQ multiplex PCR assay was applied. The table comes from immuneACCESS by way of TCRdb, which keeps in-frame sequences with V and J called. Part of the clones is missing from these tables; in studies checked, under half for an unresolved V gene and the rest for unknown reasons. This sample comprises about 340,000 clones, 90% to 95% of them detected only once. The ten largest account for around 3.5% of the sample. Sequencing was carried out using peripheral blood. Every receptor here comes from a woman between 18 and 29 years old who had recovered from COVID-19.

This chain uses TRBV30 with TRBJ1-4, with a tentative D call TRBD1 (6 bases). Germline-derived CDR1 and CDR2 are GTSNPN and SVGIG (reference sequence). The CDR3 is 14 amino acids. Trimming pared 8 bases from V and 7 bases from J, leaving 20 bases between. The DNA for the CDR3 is TGTGCCCTAGAACAGGGAGCGTTGAGTGAAAAACTGTTTTTT. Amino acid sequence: CALEQGALSEKLFF.

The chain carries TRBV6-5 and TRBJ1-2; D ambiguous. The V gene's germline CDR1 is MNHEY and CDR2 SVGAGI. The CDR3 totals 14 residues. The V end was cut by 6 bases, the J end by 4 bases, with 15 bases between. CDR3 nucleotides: TGTGCCAGCAGCGAGACACGCTTGGGCTATGGCTACACCTTC. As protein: CASSETRLGYGYTF.

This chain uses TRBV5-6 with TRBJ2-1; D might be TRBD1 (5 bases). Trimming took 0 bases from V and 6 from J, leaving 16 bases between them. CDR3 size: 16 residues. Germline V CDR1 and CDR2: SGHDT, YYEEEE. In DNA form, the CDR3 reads TGTGCCAGCAGCTTGGCCCCCCTTGGGGCTCTCAATGAGCAGTTCTTC. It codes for CASSLAPLGALNEQFF.

CDR3 bases: TGCGCCAGCAGCTTGACAGGGCCAAACACTGAAGCTTTCTTT. Translated, it gives CASSLTGPNTEAFF. This sequence joins TRBV5-1 and TRBJ1-1, with D perhaps matching TRBD1 (6 bases). V gave up 1 base and J gave up 2 bases, with 9 bases separating them. Germline loops: CDR1 SGHRS, CDR2 YFSETQ. The CDR3 consists of 14 residues.

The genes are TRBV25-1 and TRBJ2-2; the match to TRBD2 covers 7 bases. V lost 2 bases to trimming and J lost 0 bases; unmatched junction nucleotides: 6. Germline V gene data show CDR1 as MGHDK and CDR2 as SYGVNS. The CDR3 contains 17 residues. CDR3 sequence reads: CASSEPSGKANTGELFF. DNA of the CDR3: TGTGCCAGCAGTGAACCCAGCGGGAAAGCGAACACCGGGGAGCTGTTTTTT.

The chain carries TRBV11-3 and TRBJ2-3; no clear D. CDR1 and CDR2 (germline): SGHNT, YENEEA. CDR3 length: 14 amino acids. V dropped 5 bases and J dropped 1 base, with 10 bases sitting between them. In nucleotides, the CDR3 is TGTGCCAGCAGCCCTATCCGCGGCACAGATACGCAGTATTTT. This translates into CASSPIRGTDTQYF.

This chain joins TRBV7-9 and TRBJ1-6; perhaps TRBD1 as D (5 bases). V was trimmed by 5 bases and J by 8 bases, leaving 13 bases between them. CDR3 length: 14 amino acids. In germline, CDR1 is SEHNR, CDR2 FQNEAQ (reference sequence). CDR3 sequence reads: CASSQDILDSPLHF. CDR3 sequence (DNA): TGTGCCAGCAGCCAGGACATCTTGGATTCACCCCTCCACTTT.

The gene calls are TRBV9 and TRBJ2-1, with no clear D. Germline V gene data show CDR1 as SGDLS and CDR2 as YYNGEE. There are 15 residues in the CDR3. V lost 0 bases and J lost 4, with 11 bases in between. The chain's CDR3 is CASSVVDTAYNEQFF. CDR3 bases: TGTGCCAGCAGCGTAGTCGATACAGCTTACAATGAGCAGTTCTTC.

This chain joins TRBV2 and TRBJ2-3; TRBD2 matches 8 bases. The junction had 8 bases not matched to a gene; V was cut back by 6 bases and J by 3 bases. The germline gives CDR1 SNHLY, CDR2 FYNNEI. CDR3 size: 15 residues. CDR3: CASSLSGIGTDTQYF. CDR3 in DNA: TGTGCCAGCAGCCTTAGCGGGATTGGGACAGATACGCAGTATTTT.

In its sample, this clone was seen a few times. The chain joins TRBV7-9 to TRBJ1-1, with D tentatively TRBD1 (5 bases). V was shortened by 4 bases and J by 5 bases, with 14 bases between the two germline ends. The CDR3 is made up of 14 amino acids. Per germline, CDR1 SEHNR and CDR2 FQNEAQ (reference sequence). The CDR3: CASSWIGGGTEAFF. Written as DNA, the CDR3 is TGTGCCAGCAGCTGGATCGGGGGAGGTACTGAAGCTTTCTTT.

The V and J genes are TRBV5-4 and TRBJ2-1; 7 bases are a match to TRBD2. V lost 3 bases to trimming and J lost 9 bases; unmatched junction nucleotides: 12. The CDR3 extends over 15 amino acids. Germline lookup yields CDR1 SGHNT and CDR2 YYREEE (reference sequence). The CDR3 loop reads CASSSLSGTMSEQFF. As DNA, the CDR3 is TGTGCCAGCAGCTCACTATCCGGGACTATGAGTGAGCAGTTCTTC.

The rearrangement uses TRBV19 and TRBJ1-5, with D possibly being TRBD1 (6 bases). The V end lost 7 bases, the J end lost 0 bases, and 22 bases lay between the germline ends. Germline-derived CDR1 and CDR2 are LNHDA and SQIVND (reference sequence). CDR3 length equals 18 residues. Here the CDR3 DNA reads TGTGCCAGTAACGATATCGGGACACTCGCCGGTAGCAATCAGCCCCAGCATTTT. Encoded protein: CASNDIGTLAGSNQPQHF.

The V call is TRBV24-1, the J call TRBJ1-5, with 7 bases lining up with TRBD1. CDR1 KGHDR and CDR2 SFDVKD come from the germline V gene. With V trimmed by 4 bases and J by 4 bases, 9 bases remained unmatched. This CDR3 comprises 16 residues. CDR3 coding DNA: TGTGCCACCAGTGACCGGACAGGCCCACCAAATCAGCCCCAGCATTTT. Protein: CATSDRTGPPNQPQHF.

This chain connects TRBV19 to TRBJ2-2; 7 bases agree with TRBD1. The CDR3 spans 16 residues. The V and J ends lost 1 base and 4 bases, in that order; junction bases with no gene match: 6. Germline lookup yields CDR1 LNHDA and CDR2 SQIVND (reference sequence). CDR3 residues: CASSIVRGQGTGELFF. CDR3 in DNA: TGTGCCAGTAGTATAGTAAGGGGGCAGGGCACCGGGGAGCTGTTTTTT.

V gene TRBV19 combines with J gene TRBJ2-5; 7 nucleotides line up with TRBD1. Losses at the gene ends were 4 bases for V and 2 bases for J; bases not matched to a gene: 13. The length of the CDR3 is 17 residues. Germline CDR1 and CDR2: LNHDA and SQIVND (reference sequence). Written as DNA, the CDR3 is TGTGCCAGTAGTACGCACGACAGGGCTAGGGGGCAAGAGACCCAGTACTTC. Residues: CASSTHDRARGQETQYF.

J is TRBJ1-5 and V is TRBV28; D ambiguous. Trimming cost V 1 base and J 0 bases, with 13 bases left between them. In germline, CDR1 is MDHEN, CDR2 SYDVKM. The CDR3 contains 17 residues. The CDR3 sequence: CASSLFPRRYSNQPQHF. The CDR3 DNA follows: TGTGCCAGCAGTTTATTCCCTCGCAGGTATAGCAATCAGCCCCAGCATTTT.

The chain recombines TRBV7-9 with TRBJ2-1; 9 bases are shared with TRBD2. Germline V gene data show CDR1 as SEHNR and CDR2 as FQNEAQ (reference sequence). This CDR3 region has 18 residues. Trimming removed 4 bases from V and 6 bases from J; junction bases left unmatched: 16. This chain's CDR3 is CASSSWFEASGIFNEQFF. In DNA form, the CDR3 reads TGTGCCAGCAGCTCGTGGTTTGAGGCTAGCGGGATATTCAATGAGCAGTTCTTC.

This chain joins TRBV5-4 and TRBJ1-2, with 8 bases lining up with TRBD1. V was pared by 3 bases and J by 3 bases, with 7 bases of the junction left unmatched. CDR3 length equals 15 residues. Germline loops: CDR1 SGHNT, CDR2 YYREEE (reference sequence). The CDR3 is CASSSPTGEDYGYTF. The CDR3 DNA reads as TGTGCCAGCAGCTCACCGACAGGGGAGGACTATGGCTACACCTTC.

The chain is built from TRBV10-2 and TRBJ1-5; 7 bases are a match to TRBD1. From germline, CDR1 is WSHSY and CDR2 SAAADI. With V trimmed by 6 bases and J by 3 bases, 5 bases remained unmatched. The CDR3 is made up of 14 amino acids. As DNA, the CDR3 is TGCGCCAGCAGGGAGACAGGGCTCAATCAGCCCCAGCATTTT. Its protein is CASRETGLNQPQHF.

This CDR3 reads CATTNRGTLNYGYTF. In DNA, the CDR3 is TGTGCCACAACCAACAGGGGCACCCTTAACTATGGCTACACCTTC. V usage is TRBV15 and J usage is TRBJ1-2; 7 bases are shared with TRBD1. Per the germline V gene, CDR1 is LNHNV and CDR2 is YYDKDF (reference sequence). V was clipped by 9 bases and J by 1 base; unmatched bases: 11. The CDR3 is 15 amino acids. The full variable domain, its missing parts supplied by reference TRBV15 and TRBJ1-2, is DAMVIQNPRYQVTQFGKPVTLSCSQTLNHNVMYWYQQKSSQAPKLLFHYYDKDFNNEADTPDNFQSRRPNTSFCFLDIRSPGLGDTAMYLCATTNRGTLNYGYTFGSGTRLTVV.

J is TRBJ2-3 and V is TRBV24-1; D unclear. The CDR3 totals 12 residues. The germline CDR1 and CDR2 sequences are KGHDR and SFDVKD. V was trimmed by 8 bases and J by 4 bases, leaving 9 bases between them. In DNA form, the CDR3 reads TGTGCCACCATCTCGGTGGCAGATACGCAGTATTTT. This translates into CATISVADTQYF.

The CDR3 coding sequence is TGTGCCAGTGACAGGGGGGGCAAGGGTGGTCCCCAGCATTTT. This gives the protein CASDRGGKGGPQHF. The chain is built from TRBV19 and TRBJ1-5; 9 bases agree with TRBD1. The CDR3 runs to 14 residues. Trimming at V came to 8 bases and at J to 10 bases, leaving 12 bases not matched to a gene. Germline CDR1 is LNHDA and CDR2 is SQIVND (reference sequence).

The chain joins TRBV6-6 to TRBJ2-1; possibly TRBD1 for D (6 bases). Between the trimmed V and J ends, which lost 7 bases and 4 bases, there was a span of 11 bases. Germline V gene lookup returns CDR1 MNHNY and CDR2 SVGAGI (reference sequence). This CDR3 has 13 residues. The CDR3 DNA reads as TGTGCCAGCAAAGACAGGCGTTACAATGAGCAGTTCTTC. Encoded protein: CASKDRRYNEQFF.

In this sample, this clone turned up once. The CDR3 coding sequence is TGTGCCAGCACCCCGGGACTAGCGGGGTCGAATGAGCAGTTCTTC. Amino acid sequence: CASTPGLAGSNEQFF. The genes are TRBV5-5 and TRBJ2-1; 13 bases match TRBD2. Germline CDR1 and CDR2: SGHKS and YYEKEE (reference sequence). After removal of 6 bases from V and 7 bases from J, the junction contained 7 bases not matched to a gene. The CDR3 spans 15 residues.

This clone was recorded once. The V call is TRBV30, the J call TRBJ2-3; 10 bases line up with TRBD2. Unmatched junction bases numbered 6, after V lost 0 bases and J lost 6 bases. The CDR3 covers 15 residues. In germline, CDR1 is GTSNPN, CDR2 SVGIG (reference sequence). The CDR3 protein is CAWSVQAGGSDTQYF. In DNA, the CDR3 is TGTGCCTGGAGTGTACAAGCGGGAGGGTCGGATACGCAGTATTTT.

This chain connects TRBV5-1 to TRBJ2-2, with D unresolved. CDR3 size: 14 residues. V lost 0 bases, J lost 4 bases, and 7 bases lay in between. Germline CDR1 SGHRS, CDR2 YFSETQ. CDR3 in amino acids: CASSLARSTGELFF. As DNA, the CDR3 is TGCGCCAGCAGCTTGGCGAGGTCCACCGGGGAGCTGTTTTTT.

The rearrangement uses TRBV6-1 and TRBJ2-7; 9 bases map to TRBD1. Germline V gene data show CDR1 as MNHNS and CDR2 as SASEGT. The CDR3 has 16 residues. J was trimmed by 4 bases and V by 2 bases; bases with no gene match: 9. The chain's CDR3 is CASSEHRTGEGYEQYV. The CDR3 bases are TGTGCCAGCAGTGAACACCGGACAGGGGAGGGATACGAGCAGTACGTC.